This TCR beta chain was retrieved from a study of blood T cell repertoires in COVID-19. Study summary: Acute and convalescent COVID-19 samples came from the United States, Italy and Spain.

Participants' reported clinical history set cohort assignment. Two consecutive negative NP/OP PCR tests, clearance, or resolved symptoms defined Cohort 3 recovery. V was pared by 2 bases and J by 3 bases, with 7 bases of the junction left unmatched. Per germline, CDR1 MDHEN and CDR2 SYDVKM. The CDR3 is 15 amino acids. Clones were sequenced by immunoSEQ multiplex PCR, and TCRdb holds only the in-frame ones, with some missing. Among roughly 250,000 clones, around 87% were seen once, and the ten largest hold 1.5% to 2%. V and J are TRBV28 and TRBJ2-7; 7 bases map to TRBD2. Sequenced: PBMCs or T cells enriched from blood (not recorded which). The TCR comes from a woman aged 50 to 60 who had recovered from COVID-19. CDR3 DNA: TGTGCCAGCAGTTTACGAACTAGCGCCAACTACGAGCAGTACTTC. This gives the protein CASSLRTSANYEQYF. Based on the CDR3 plus reference TRBV28 and TRBJ2-7, the full variable domain is DVKVTQSSRYLVKRTGEKVFLECVQDMDHENMFWYRQDPGLGLRLIYFSYDVKMKEKGDIPEGYSVSREKKERFSLILESASTNQTSMYLCASSLRTSANYEQYFGPGTRLTVT.